This T cell receptor beta chain appears in the sequencing data of a study of post-analysis software for immune sequencing data. Overall study findings and caveats: Controls had lower frequencies than patients of about 5 TRBV segments, which included TRBV5-6, TRBV5-1 and TRBV20-1.

This clonotype was seen more than once but under ten times. Antigen unknown. The CDR3 loop spans 14 amino acids. J gave up 8 bases and V 7 bases, and 16 bases lay outside the gene matches. Germline V CDR1 and CDR2: SQVTM, ANQGSEA. Unique molecular identifiers were present in the TCR beta cDNA libraries. One entry per CDR3 protein, called by TCRdb with MiXCR from the PCR reads. The sample has 750,000 to 950,000 distinct CDR3 sequences; approximately 53% are singletons. The TCR originated in a girl between 10 and 17 years old with multiple sclerosis. Sequenced sample: blood. V gene TRBV29-1 combines with J gene TRBJ1-2; 7 nucleotides line up with TRBD1. CDR3 protein: CSADRVGGIDGYTF. The DNA of the CDR3 is TGCAGCGCCGACAGGGTAGGGGGGATCGACGGCTACACCTTC.